Below, one T cell receptor (beta chain) is given with its context. Its antigen remains unidentified. Per-nucleotide qualities are absent, and no much larger clonotype sits a single base away. A MiSeq instrument was used for deep resolution sequencing, which targeted depths ranging from 1 in 1 million up to 1 in 200,000 T cells, with coverage averaging 10x for each clonotype. TCR beta libraries were generated with the immunoSEQ hsTCRB Kit. The study's own analysis went as follows. ImmunoSEQ Data Assistant and ImmunoSEQ Analyzer were used for data analysis, and V, D and J genes were assigned according to IMGT definitions. Clonality, with values ranging from 0 to 1, was calculated as one minus the normalized Shannon entropy of productive rearrangement frequencies. Public clonotype analysis was restricted to overrepresented clonotypes comprising at least 0.05% of each patient's repertoire. Some 13 age-matched healthy donor repertoires from immuneACCESS served as clonality controls. The source is immuneACCESS, and TCRdb retained only in-frame sequences with V and J called. Part of the clones is not carried over; for the studies checked, unresolved V genes explain less than half of this, and the remainder is unexplained. V, J and clone size are taken as reported in that table, and D and trimming were inferred from the DNA itself. The sample table shows roughly 11,000 clones, and around 81% are seen once. Approximately 22% of the sample is in the top ten clones.

The trim is 4 bases for V and 6 bases for J, with a gap of 20 bases between the germline ends. From a lookup of the germline V gene, CDR1 and CDR2 are KGHSH and LQKENI. The CDR3 has 16 amino acids, counting the end cysteine and phenylalanine. The only DNA kept is the CDR3, 48 bases in frame from the first base. The data stem from a study of cytotoxic CD8 clonotypes in ibrutinib-treated CLL (dated by TCRdb to the early 2020s). Some background on the complete study: The cohort included about 15 treatment-naive and eleven to twelve relapsed/refractory patients; 17 were IGHV unmutated. Partial responses were observed in 24 patients and complete responses in 2; after a median follow-up of 68 months, remission was maintained in roughly 15 patients and progression was observed in roughly 12. Response samples were taken after a median of 12 months on treatment, ranging from roughly 6 to 36 months. On average, each sample had approximately 280,000 productive templates and more than 75,000 productive rearrangements. Of the 85 to 95 participants in the trial, about two dozen had longitudinal samples available. Cryopreserved peripheral blood mononuclear cells were collected before treatment, at response, and at either disease progression or sustained remission. Patients were still on ibrutinib when every remission and progressive disease sample was collected. Points the paper makes about the study in general: Lymph node repertoires were not examined, and the timing of sampling was not matched between patients in sustained remission and those whose disease progressed. At baseline, clonality was higher than in age-matched healthy donors and showed a strong correlation with circulating CD8+ T-cell counts. Public clonotypes were rare and either contracted or stayed stable during treatment, and the rise in clonality at ibrutinib response reflected the expansion of private clonotypes. At ibrutinib response clonality went up, during sustained remission it held steady, and at progression it dropped back toward baseline.

Explained via the paper, the time point label denotes: progressive disease on ibrutinib. Roughly 1.9 micrograms of genomic DNA were extracted from cryopreserved PBMCs for TCR beta library preparation. Longitudinal blood samples from CLL patients receiving ibrutinib monotherapy were subjected to high-throughput TCR beta sequencing. The patients took part in an open-label, single-center phase 2 trial of ibrutinib monotherapy. Specimen: PBMCs, collected at disease progression, from a patient treated with ibrutinib. The rearranged chain carries TRBV18 and TRBJ2-3; no D gene is confidently identified. The clonotype was recovered from a human donor with chronic lymphocytic leukemia. The CDR3 protein is CASSLPTGPQGDTQYF. The DNA is TGTGCCAGCTCACTACCTACCGGGCCGCAAGGGGATACGCAGTATTTT.